What follows are 18 T cell receptor beta chains derived from one specimen sequenced in a study of PD-1 blockade in classical Hodgkin lymphoma (dated by TCRdb to the early 2020s). Receptors were amplified or captured by the immunoSEQ multiplex PCR assay. Not all clones reach the TCRdb copy of this immuneACCESS table, which keeps in-frame sequences only. Checked studies attribute under half of the gap to unresolved V genes and leave the rest unexplained. In this sample the table shows about 98,000 clones, over 85% of which occur a single time. The ten most abundant clones make up about 2.8% of the sample. What this sample's time point label stands for: cycle 1 day 1 (C1D1), immediately before nivolumab initiation. Every trial patient had relapsed after autologous stem cell transplantation, and cohorts A, B and C differed in prior brentuximab vedotin exposure. The sample was peripheral blood mononuclear cells (PBMCs), taken at baseline. The receptors were gathered from a human donor with classical Hodgkin lymphoma.

Only one count was recorded for this clone. The rearrangement links TRBV10-3 to TRBJ2-7; 9 bases agree with TRBD1. The CDR3 covers 15 residues. Per germline, CDR1 ENHRY and CDR2 SYGVKD. V lost 5 bases to trimming and J lost 0 bases; unmatched junction nucleotides: 5. CDR3 protein: CAISQGDRASYEQYF. The CDR3 nucleotides read TGTGCCATCAGTCAGGGGGACAGGGCCTCCTACGAGCAGTACTTC.

V is TRBV11-2 and J is TRBJ2-3; D is unresolved. The CDR3 spans 14 residues. V was trimmed by 0 bases and J by 13 bases, leaving 17 bases between them. CDR1 and CDR2 (germline): SGHAT, FQNNGV. CDR3 region: CASSLEGLSDGEYF. The CDR3 coding sequence is TGTGCCAGCAGCTTAGAGGGCCTCAGCGATGGGGAGTATTTT.

This chain joins TRBV6-5 and TRBJ2-7; D possibly corresponds to TRBD1 (6 bases). The CDR3 totals 15 residues. Germline V gives CDR1 MNHEY, CDR2 SVGAGI. Trimming took 6 bases from V and 3 from J, leaving 18 bases between them. The CDR3 nucleotides are TGTGCCAGCAGCCCGCGACAGGATGGGTACTACGAGCAGTACTTC. It translates to CASSPRQDGYYEQYF.

The V and J genes are TRBV28 and TRBJ1-2; D ambiguous. V dropped 6 bases and J dropped 3 bases, with 11 bases sitting between them. The germline V gene has CDR1 MDHEN and CDR2 SYDVKM. There are 13 residues in the CDR3. The CDR3 reads CASSIDGYYGYTF. In DNA form, the CDR3 reads TGTGCCAGCAGCATAGACGGGTACTATGGCTACACCTTC.

The V gene is TRBV28, the J gene TRBJ2-7, with 14 bases fitting TRBD2. Trimming cost V 6 bases and J 4 bases; bases outside gene matches: 8. From germline, CDR1 is MDHEN and CDR2 SYDVKM. There are 16 residues in the CDR3. CDR3 nucleotides: TGTGCCAGCAGATTGGGACTAGCGGGAGAATGGTACGAGCAGTACTTC. This translates into CASRLGLAGEWYEQYF.

V gene TRBV7-9 combines with J gene TRBJ2-7; no firm D call. This CDR3 is 16 amino acids long. Trimming cost V 5 bases and J 2 bases, with 19 bases left between them. In germline, CDR1 is SEHNR, CDR2 FQNEAQ (reference sequence). The CDR3 bases are TGTGCCAGCAGCGCACCTCATGGGCGGCCACCCTACGAGCAGTACTTC. It yields the protein CASSAPHGRPPYEQYF. Using reference TRBV7-9 and TRBJ2-7 for the parts outside the CDR3, the full variable domain is DTGVSQNPRHKITKRGQNVTFRCDPISEHNRLYWYRQTLGQGPEFLTYFQNEAQLEKSRLLSDRFSAERPKGSFSTLEIQRTEQGDSAMYLCASSAPHGRPPYEQYFGPGTRLTVT.

This chain joins TRBV28 and TRBJ1-3, with D uncertain. Trimming pared 8 bases from V and 4 bases from J, leaving 21 bases between. This CDR3 spans 16 amino acids. The germline CDR1 and CDR2 sequences are MDHEN and SYDVKM. CDR3 protein: CASGTWTAAFGNTIYF. For the CDR3, the DNA is TGTGCCAGCGGCACATGGACGGCCGCTTTCGGAAACACCATATATTTT.

The CDR3 nucleotides read TGTGCCAGCATTTCTGGCGGGGTAACTGGAAACACCATATATTTT. Protein: CASISGGVTGNTIYF. The rearrangement uses TRBV7-9 and TRBJ1-3; D gene ambiguous. CDR1 and CDR2 from the germline V gene are SEHNR and FQNEAQ (reference sequence). The ends were cut back, 7 bases at V and 2 bases at J, with 15 bases in the middle. The CDR3 is 15 residues long.

The rearrangement links TRBV13 to TRBJ2-7, with TRBD1 identical over 7 bases. V lost 2 bases and J lost 2; bases outside the gene matches: 3. Per the germline V gene, CDR1 is PRHDT and CDR2 is FYEKMQ (reference sequence). The CDR3 covers 14 residues. The CDR3 is CASSLNDRAYEQYF. CDR3 coding DNA: TGTGCCAGCAGCTTAAATGACAGGGCCTACGAGCAGTACTTC.

The chain recombines TRBV28 with TRBJ1-2; the D is unclear. The V end lost 7 bases, the J end lost 6 bases, and 18 bases lay between the germline ends. The CDR3 has 14 residues. Germline V gene lookup returns CDR1 MDHEN and CDR2 SYDVKM. The CDR3 reads CASKANSRPDGYTF. CDR3 DNA sequence: TGTGCCAGCAAGGCGAATTCGAGGCCCGATGGCTACACCTTC.

The chain has TRBV7-9 and TRBJ2-2; a possible D gene is TRBD2 (6 bases). The CDR3 has 17 residues. The V gene's germline CDR1 is SEHNR and CDR2 FQNEAQ (reference sequence). The V end lost 9 bases, the J end lost 0 bases, and 20 bases lay between the germline ends. As DNA, the CDR3 is TGTGCCAGTTCTGCCGGTCTCGGGGGAACGAACACCGGGGAGCTGTTTTTT. Encoded protein: CASSAGLGGTNTGELFF.

The V and J genes are TRBV10-1 and TRBJ2-7, with 7 bases matching TRBD1. The CDR3 sequence is 15 residues long. CDR1 and CDR2 (germline): WNHNN, SYGVQD (reference sequence). J was trimmed by 6 bases and V by 4 bases; bases with no gene match: 12. The CDR3 DNA reads TGCGCCAGCAGTGGCCGGACAGGCTCCCGGTCCGAGCAGTACTTC. Amino acids: CASSGRTGSRSEQYF.

The chain carries TRBV5-4 and TRBJ1-2; D is ambiguous. The CDR3 consists of 13 residues. Trimming cost V 0 bases and J 0 bases, with 3 bases left between them. Germline V gene lookup returns CDR1 SGHNT and CDR2 YYREEE (reference sequence). The CDR3 here is CASSLATNYGYTF. Here the CDR3 DNA reads TGTGCCAGCAGCTTGGCTACTAACTATGGCTACACCTTC.

This chain joins TRBV11-2 and TRBJ1-1; D gene ambiguous. Trimming removed 1 base from V and 8 bases from J, with 14 bases in between. CDR1 is SGHAT and CDR2 is FQNNGV in the germline V gene. This CDR3 has 14 residues. Here the CDR3 reads CASSLVPSLVEAFF. DNA of the CDR3: TGTGCCAGCAGCTTAGTCCCCAGTTTAGTAGAAGCTTTCTTT.

This clone occurred a few times. This rearrangement joins TRBV9 to TRBJ2-6; tentative D call: TRBD1 (6 bases). The CDR3 sequence is 18 residues long. Deletions cut 2 bases from V and 4 bases from J, with 19 bases between. The V gene's germline CDR1 is SGDLS and CDR2 YYNGEE. DNA for the CDR3: TGTGCCAGCAGCGTCCCCTCGACAGGCCTCCTAGGGGCCAACGTCCTGACTTTC. Translated, it gives CASSVPSTGLLGANVLTF.

V gene TRBV19 combines with J gene TRBJ2-1, with TRBD2 as a possible D gene (5 bases). V lost 0 bases to trimming and J lost 2 bases, with 11 bases between them. This CDR3 region has 16 residues. CDR1 and CDR2 from the germline V gene are LNHDA and SQIVND (reference sequence). CDR3 protein: CASSIDGGWAYNEQFF. CDR3 sequence (DNA): TGTGCCAGTAGTATAGATGGCGGGTGGGCCTACAATGAGCAGTTCTTC.

The chain is built from TRBV28 and TRBJ1-1; D gene uncertain. Germline V gene lookup returns CDR1 MDHEN and CDR2 SYDVKM. This CDR3 has 14 residues. The V gene lost 7 bases and the J gene lost 0 bases, with 12 bases spanning the gap. This chain's CDR3 is CASTFFLMNTEAFF. The DNA of the CDR3 is TGTGCCAGCACCTTTTTTCTGATGAACACTGAAGCTTTCTTT. Full variable domain (rest looked up from reference TRBV28 and TRBJ1-1): DVKVTQSSRYLVKRTGEKVFLECVQDMDHENMFWYRQDPGLGLRLIYFSYDVKMKEKGDIPEGYSVSREKKERFSLILESASTNQTSMYLCASTFFLMNTEAFFGQGTRLTVV.

This chain connects TRBV30 to TRBJ2-3; D is perhaps TRBD1 (5 bases). CDR1 GTSNPN and CDR2 SVGIG come from the germline V gene (reference sequence). Deletions cut 0 bases from V and 11 bases from J, with 12 bases between. The CDR3 has 12 residues. CDR3 nucleotide sequence: TGTGCCTGGAGTGTAACCAGGCAGGGGCAGTATTTT. It yields the protein CAWSVTRQGQYF.